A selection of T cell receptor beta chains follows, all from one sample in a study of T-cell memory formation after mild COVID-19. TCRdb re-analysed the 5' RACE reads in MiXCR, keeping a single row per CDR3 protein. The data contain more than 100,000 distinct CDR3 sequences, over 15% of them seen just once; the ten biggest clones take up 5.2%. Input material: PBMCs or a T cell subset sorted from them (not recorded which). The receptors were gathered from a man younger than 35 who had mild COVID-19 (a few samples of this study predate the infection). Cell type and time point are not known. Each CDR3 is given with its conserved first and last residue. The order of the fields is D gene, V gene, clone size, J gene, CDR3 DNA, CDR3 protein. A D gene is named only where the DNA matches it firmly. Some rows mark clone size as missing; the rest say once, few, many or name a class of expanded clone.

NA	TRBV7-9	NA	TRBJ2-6	TGTGCCAGCAGGTCAACAGGGACTGGGGCCAACGTCCTGACTTTC	CASRSTGTGANVLTF
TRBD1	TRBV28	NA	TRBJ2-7	TGTGCCAGCAGTTTCCCAGGGGGTTTCCACTACGAGCAGTACTTC	CASSFPGGFHYEQYF
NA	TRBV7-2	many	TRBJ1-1	TGTGCCAGCAGCCTAGTAGTGAACACTGAAGCTTTCTTT	CASSLVVNTEAFF
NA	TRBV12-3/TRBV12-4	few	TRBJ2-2	TGTGCCAGCAAACAGAACACCGGGGAGCTGTTTTTT	CASKQNTGELFF
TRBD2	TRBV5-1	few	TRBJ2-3	TGCGCCAGCAGCACTACGGGGGGGCCAGGAGATACGCAGTATTTT	CASSTTGGPGDTQYF
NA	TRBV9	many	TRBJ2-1	TGTGCCAGCGGGGGGGCAGTCTACAATGAGCAGTTCTTC	CASGGAVYNEQFF
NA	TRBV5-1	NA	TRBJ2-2	TGCGCCAGCAGCTCGTCCTTGAACGCCGGGGAGCTGTTTTTT	CASSSSLNAGELFF
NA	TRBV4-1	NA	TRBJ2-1	TGCGCCAGCAGGAGTACGTATGAGCAGTTCTTC	CASRSTYEQFF
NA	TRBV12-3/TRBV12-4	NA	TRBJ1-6	TGTGCCAGCAGTCCCCGGGACGGTTATTCACCCCTCCACTTT	CASSPRDGYSPLHF
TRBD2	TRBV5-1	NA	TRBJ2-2	TGCGCCAGCAGCCGGGGACTAGCGGGGGCGCGCACCGGGGAGCTGTTTTTT	CASSRGLAGARTGELFF
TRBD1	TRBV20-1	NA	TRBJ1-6	TGCAGTGCTCGACAGGGGATCTCACCCCTCCACTTT	CSARQGISPLHF
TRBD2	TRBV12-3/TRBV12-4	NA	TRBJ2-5	TGTGCCAGCAGTCCTAGCGGGGGGGAAGAGACCCAGTACTTC	CASSPSGGEETQYF
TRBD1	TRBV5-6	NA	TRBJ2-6	TGTGCCAGCAGCTTTTGGACAGGGTCTGCCGGGGCCAACGTCCTGACTTTC	CASSFWTGSAGANVLTF
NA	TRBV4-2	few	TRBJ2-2	TGTGCCAGCAGCCCTCATGGCGGGGAGCTGTTTTTT	CASSPHGGELFF
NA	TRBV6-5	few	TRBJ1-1	TGTGCCAGCAGTTACGGGCCAGGGGACACTGAAGCTTTCTTT	CASSYGPGDTEAFF
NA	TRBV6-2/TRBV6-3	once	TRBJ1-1	TGTGCCAGCAGTGCCCGGCAGGCCGGCACTGAAGCTTTCTTT	CASSARQAGTEAFF
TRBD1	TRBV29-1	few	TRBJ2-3	TGCAGCGTGCACAGGGGTTCGGGAGATACGCAGTATTTT	CSVHRGSGDTQYF
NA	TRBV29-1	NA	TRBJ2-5	TGCAGCGTTGGGTGGTCAGAGACCCAGTACTTC	CSVGWSETQYF
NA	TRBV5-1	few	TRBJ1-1	TGCGCCAGCAGCTTGGAAGGCACTTACACTGAAGCTTTCTTT	CASSLEGTYTEAFF
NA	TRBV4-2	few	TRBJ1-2	TGTGCCAGCAGCCAAGATCCGGGTCCCTATGGCTACACCTTC	CASSQDPGPYGYTF
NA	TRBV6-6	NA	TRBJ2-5	TGTGCCAGCAGTTACTCTGGGTTAGAGACCCAGTACTTC	CASSYSGLETQYF
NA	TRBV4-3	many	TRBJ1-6	TGCGCCAGCAGCCGTACAGGGACTGATTCACCCCTCCACTTT	CASSRTGTDSPLHF
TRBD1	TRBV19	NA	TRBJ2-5	TGTGCCAGTTCACCGGGACAGGCGAAGGAGACCCAGTACTTC	CASSPGQAKETQYF
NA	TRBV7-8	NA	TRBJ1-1	TGTGCCAGCAGCATCCGGGACACAAAAGCTTTCTTT	CASSIRDTKAFF
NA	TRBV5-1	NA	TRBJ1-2	TGCGCCAGCAGCCCAGGGGTCGGTGGCTACACCTTC	CASSPGVGGYTF
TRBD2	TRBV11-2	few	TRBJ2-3	TGTGCCAGTAAGGGACTAGCCTACACAGATACGCAGTATTTT	CASKGLAYTDTQYF
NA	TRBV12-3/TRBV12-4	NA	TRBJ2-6	TGTGCCATCCAGCCGACCTCTGGGGCCAACGTCCTGACTTTC	CAIQPTSGANVLTF
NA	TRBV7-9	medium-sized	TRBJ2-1	TGTGCCAGCAGGGCCTACGGGGATCCCTCCTACAATGAGCAGTTCTTC	CASRAYGDPSYNEQFF
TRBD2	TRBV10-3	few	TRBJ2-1	TGTGCCATCAGTGAGGTGACTAGCGGGGTAAACAATGAGCAGTTCTTC	CAISEVTSGVNNEQFF
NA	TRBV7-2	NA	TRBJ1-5	TGTGCCAGCAGCTTAATGCGAAGTTCTAGCAATCAGCCCCAGCATTTT	CASSLMRSSSNQPQHF
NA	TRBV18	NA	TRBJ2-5	TGTGCCAGCTCACCACAGGCAGACAGGTACCAAGAGACCCAGTACTTC	CASSPQADRYQETQYF
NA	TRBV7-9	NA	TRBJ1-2	TGTGCCAGCAGCTTGAATAACTATGGCTACACCTTC	CASSLNNYGYTF
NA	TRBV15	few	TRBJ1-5	TGTGCCACCAGCAGAGATGAATGGGTAGGCAGCAATCAGCCCCAGCATTTT	CATSRDEWVGSNQPQHF
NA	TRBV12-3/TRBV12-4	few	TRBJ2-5	TGTGCCAGCAGTTTGGGTAGCGGAAAAGAGACCCAGTACTTC	CASSLGSGKETQYF
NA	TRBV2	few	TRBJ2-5	TGTGCCAGCAGTGGACAGGGAGGGAAGGAGACCCAGTACTTC	CASSGQGGKETQYF
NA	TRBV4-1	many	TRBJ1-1	TGCGCCAGCAGCCAAGAGAGGCAGGGGAGGGCTTTCTTT	CASSQERQGRAFF
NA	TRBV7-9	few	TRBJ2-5	TGTGCCAGCAGCTTAGGTTTGGGAAGCGGAGAGACCCAGTACTTC	CASSLGLGSGETQYF
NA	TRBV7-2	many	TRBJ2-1	TGTGCCAGCAGCTCGGCGGGCAAAGCCTACAATGAGCAGTTCTTC	CASSSAGKAYNEQFF
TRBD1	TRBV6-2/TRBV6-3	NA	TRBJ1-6	TGTGCCAGCAGTTACCGCGGACAGGGCAATTCACCCCTCCACTTT	CASSYRGQGNSPLHF
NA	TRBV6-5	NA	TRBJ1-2	TGTGCCAGCAGAGGGACAAATGGCTACACCTTC	CASRGTNGYTF
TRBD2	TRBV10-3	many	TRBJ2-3	TGTGCCATCAGTGAGTACGAGCGGGGGTACACAGATACGCAGTATTTT	CAISEYERGYTDTQYF